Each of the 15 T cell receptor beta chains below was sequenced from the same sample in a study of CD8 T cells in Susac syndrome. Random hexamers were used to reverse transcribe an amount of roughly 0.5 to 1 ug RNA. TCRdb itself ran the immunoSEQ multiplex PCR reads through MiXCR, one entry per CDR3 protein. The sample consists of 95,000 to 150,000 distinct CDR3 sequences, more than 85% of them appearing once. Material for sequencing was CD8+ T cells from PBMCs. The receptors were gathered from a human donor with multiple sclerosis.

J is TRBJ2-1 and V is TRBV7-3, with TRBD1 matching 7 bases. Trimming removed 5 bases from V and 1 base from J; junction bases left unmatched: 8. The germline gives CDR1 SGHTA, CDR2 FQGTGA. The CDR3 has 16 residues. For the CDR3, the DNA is TGTGCCAGCAGCGCTGCGACAGGGAGTTCCTACAATGAGCAGTTCTTC. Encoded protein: CASSAATGSSYNEQFF.

CDR3 region: CASAGLGQETQYF. Here the CDR3 DNA reads TGTGCCAGCGCAGGGTTGGGTCAAGAGACCCAGTACTTC. The chain combines TRBV27 with TRBJ2-5; possible D gene TRBD1, 5 bases. The germline gives CDR1 MNHEY, CDR2 SMNVEV (reference sequence). CDR3 length: 13 residues. The germline V and J ends were trimmed by 8 bases and 2 bases, with 12 bases remaining between them.

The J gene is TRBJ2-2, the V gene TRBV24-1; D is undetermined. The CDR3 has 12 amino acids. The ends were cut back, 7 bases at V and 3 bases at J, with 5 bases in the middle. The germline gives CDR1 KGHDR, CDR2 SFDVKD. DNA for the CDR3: TGTGCCACCAGAGAAGACACCGGGGAGCTGTTTTTT. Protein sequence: CATREDTGELFF.

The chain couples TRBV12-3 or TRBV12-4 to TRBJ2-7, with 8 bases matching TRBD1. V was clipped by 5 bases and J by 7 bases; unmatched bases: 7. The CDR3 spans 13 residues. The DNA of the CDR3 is TGTGCCAGCAGTCTGGGACAGGTCGTGGAGCAGTACTTC. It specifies CASSLGQVVEQYF.

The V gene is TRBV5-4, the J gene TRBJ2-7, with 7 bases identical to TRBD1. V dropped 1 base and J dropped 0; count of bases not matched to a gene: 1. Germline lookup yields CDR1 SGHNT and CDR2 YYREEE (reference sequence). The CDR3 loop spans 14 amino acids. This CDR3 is CASSLPGGSYEQYF. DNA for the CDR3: TGTGCCAGCAGCTTGCCAGGGGGCTCCTACGAGCAGTACTTC.

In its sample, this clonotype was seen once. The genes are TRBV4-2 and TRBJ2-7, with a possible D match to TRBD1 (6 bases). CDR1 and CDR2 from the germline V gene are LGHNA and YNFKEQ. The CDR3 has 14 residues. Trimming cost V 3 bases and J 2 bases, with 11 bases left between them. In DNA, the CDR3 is TGTGCCAGCAGCCACGGAACAGGGACCTACGAGCAGTACTTC. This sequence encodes CASSHGTGTYEQYF.

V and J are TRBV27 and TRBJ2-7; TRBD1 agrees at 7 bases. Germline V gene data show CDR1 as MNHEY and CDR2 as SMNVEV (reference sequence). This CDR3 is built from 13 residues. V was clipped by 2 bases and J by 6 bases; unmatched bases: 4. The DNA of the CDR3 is TGTGCCAGCAGTTTACCAGGGGGTCGCGAGCAGTACGTC. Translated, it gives CASSLPGGREQYV.

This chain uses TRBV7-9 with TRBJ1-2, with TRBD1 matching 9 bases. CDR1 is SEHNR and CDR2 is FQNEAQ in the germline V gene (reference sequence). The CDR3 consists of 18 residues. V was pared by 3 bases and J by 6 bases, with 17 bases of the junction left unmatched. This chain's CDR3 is CASSFSSRDRARIDGYTF. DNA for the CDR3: TGTGCCAGCAGCTTTTCTAGCCGGGACAGGGCCCGGATCGATGGCTACACCTTC.

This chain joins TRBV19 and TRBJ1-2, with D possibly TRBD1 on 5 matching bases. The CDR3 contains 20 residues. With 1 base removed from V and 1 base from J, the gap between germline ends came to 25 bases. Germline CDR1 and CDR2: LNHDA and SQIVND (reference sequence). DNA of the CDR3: TGTGCCAGTAGTATAGCCCCCGAGGTCGGAGGGGTCTACTATAACTATGGCTACACCTTC. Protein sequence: CASSIAPEVGGVYYNYGYTF.

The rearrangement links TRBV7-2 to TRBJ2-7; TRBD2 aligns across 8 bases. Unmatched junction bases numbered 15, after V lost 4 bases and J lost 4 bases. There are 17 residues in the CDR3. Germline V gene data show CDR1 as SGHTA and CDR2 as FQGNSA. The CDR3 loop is CASSSTSGGRGIYEQYF. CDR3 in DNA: TGTGCCAGCAGCTCGACGTCGGGGGGGAGGGGTATTTACGAGCAGTACTTC.

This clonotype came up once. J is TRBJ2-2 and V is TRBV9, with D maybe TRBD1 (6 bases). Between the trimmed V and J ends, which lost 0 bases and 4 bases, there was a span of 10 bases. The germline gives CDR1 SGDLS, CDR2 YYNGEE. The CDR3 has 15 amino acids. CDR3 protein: CASSVGGGRTGELFF. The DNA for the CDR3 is TGTGCCAGCAGCGTAGGAGGGGGTCGCACCGGGGAGCTGTTTTTT.

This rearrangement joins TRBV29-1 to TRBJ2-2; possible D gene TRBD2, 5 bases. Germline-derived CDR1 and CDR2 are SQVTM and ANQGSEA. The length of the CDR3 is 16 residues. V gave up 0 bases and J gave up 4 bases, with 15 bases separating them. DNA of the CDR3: TGCAGCGTTGAAGATCAGGAGGCAGGTCCCACCGGGGAGCTGTTTTTT. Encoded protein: CSVEDQEAGPTGELFF.

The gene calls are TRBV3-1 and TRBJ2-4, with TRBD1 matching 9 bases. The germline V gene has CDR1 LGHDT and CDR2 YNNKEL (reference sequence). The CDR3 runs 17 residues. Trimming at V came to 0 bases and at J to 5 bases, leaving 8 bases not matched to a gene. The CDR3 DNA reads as TGTGCCAGCAGCCAAGAGCCGCCGGGACAGGGACAAAACATTCAGTACTTC. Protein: CASSQEPPGQGQNIQYF. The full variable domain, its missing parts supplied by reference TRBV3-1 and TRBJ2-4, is DTAVSQTPKYLVTQMGNDKSIKCEQNLGHDTMYWYKQDSKKFLKIMFSYNNKELIINETVPNRFSPKSPDKAHLNLHINSLELGDSAVYFCASSQEPPGQGQNIQYFGAGTRLSVL.

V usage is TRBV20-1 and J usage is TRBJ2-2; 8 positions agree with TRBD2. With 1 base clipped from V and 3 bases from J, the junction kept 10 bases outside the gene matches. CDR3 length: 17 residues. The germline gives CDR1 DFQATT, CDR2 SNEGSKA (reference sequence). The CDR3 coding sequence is TGCAGTGCTAGAGTCCATCAGCGGGAGCCTTACACCGGGGAGCTGTTTTTT. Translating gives CSARVHQREPYTGELFF.

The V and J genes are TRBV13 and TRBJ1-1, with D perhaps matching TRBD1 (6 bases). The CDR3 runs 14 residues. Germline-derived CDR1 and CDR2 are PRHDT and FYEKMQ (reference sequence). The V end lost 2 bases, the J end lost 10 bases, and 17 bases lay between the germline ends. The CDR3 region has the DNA TGTGCCAGCAGCTTATGGACACCAGAACAGGGAGCTTTCTTT. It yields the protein CASSLWTPEQGAFF. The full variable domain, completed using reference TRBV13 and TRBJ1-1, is AAGVIQSPRHLIKEKRETATLKCYPIPRHDTVYWYQQGPGQDPQFLISFYEKMQSDKGSIPDRFSAQQFSDYHSELNMSSLELGDSALYFCASSLWTPEQGAFFGQGTRLTVV.